The source of this TCR beta chain is a study of blood T cell repertoires in COVID-19. Cohort placement rested on clinical history that participants reported themselves. Sequencing was performed with immunoSEQ multiplex PCR; in TCRdb, only in-frame clones are kept and a portion is missing. The sample contains approximately 380,000 clones, 88% of which appear only once. This CDR3 spans 15 amino acids. Germline V gene lookup returns CDR1 KGHSH and CDR2 LQKENI. V lost 6 bases and J 8 bases, leaving 20 bases between the germline ends. Sequencing was done on a sample of PBMCs or T cells enriched from blood (not recorded which). This sequence joins TRBV18 and TRBJ1-5, with a possible D match to TRBD1 (5 bases). The clonotype was recovered from a woman aged 18-29 years who had recovered from COVID-19. CDR3 in amino acids: CASSRQPPGSEPQHF. DNA for the CDR3: TGTGCCAGCTCTCGCCAACCACCAGGGTCGGAGCCCCAGCATTTT.